This T cell receptor (beta chain) was obtained from a study of T cells expressing NK-cell markers. For the study at large: Seven donors tested HCMV-seropositive and one tested seronegative among the eight sequenced.

Whole-study results and caveats: For a few donors, these clonotypes were likewise the leading ones in the CD3+CD56-NKG2C+ fraction.

On this clonotype itself: Its specificity is unknown.

Libraries used 5'RACE template switching adding universal primer site and UMIs. TCRdb reprocessed the 5' RACE reads and reports one entry per CDR3 protein, with no DNA. The repertoire table contains about 460,000 distinct CDR3 sequences. The CDR3 spans 16 residues. This clonotype originated in a woman aged 45-65 years in good health. Specimen: blood T cells: a sorted CD56 or NKG2C T cell subset, CD4+ or CD8+ T cells, or bulk PBMC T cells (not recorded which). The genes are TRBV12-3 or TRBV12-4 and TRBJ2-1; lacking DNA, the TRBD2 call made by TCRdb goes unchecked. The CDR3 protein is CASSLTSPGYYNEQFF.